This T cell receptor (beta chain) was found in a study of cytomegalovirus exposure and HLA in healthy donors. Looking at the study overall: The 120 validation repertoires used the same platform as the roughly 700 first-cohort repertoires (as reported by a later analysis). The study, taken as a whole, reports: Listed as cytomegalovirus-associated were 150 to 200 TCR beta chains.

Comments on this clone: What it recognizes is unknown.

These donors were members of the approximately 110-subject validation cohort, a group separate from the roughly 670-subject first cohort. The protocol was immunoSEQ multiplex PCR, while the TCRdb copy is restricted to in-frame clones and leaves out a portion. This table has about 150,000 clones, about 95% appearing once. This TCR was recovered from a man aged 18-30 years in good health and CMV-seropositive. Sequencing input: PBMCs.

CDR3 loop: CASSEAPVGTDTQYF. CDR3 in DNA: TGTGCCAGCAGTGAAGCGCCGGTCGGCACAGATACGCAGTATTTT. The J gene is TRBJ2-3, the V gene TRBV2, with unresolved D. Germline V gene data show CDR1 as SNHLY and CDR2 as FYNNEI. V dropped 0 bases and J dropped 1 base, with 8 bases sitting between them. The CDR3 length is 15 residues.